This T cell receptor (beta chain) was sequenced in a study of blood T cell repertoires in COVID-19. Turning to the study itself: COVID-19 samples from acute and convalescent phases originated in the United States, Italy and Spain. T cells, B-cell-depleted T cells, or PBMCs supplied cDNA or gDNA.

Each participant's cohort was designated according to participant-reported clinical history. Cohort 3 donors counted as recovered after two negative PCRs, clearance, or resolved symptoms. This clone has only one observation. The assay was immunoSEQ multiplex PCR, and TCRdb's table has in-frame clones only and misses some. The data contain approximately 280,000 clones, roughly 85% of them seen just once; the ten biggest clones take up roughly 6.3%. V lost 5 bases, J lost 3 bases, and 10 bases lay in between. This CDR3 is built from 13 residues. In germline, CDR1 is SEHNR, CDR2 FQNEAQ (reference sequence).

The sequenced sample consisted of PBMCs or T cells enriched from blood (not recorded which). This chain uses TRBV7-9 with TRBJ1-2; maybe TRBD1 (6 bases). The clonotype originates from a woman between 40 and 50 years old who had recovered from COVID-19. For the CDR3, the DNA is TGTGCCAGCAGCAACAGACAGGACTATGGCTACACCTTC. This gives the protein CASSNRQDYGYTF.